This T cell receptor beta chain was found in a study of cytomegalovirus exposure and HLA in healthy donors. The PCR used 60 Vbeta and 13 Jbeta primers. Libraries were prepared by immunoSEQ multiplex PCR; TCRdb keeps only in-frame clonotypes and omits some of them. The table includes some 180,000 clones, roughly 78% detected once. Trimming removed 4 bases from V and 5 bases from J; junction bases left unmatched: 4. This CDR3 is built from 15 residues. Germline V gene data show CDR1 as MGHRA and CDR2 as YSYEKL. The sequence was collected from a woman aged 30 to 39 in good health and CMV-seropositive. This chain joins TRBV4-1 and TRBJ2-1, with 11 nucleotides matching TRBD1. The specimen was PBMCs. CDR3 amino acids: CASSLSGQGDNEQFF. The CDR3 DNA reads as TGCGCCAGCAGCCTATCGGGACAGGGGGACAATGAGCAGTTCTTC.